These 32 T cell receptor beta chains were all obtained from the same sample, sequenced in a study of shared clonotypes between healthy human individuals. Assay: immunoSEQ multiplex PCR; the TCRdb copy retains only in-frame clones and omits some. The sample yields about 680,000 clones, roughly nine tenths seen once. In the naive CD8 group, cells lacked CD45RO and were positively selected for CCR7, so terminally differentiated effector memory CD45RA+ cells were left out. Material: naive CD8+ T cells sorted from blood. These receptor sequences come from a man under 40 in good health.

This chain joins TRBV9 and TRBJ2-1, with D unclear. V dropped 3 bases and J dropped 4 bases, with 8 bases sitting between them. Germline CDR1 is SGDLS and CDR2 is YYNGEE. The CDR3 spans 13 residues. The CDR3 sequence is CASSGTIYNEQFF. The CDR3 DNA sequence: TGTGCCAGCAGCGGGACCATATACAATGAGCAGTTCTTC. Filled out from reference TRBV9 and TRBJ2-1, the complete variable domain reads DSGVTQTPKHLITATGQRVTLRCSPRSGDLSVYWYQQSLDQGLQFLIQYYNGEERAKGNILERFSAQQFPDLHSELNLSSLELGDSALYFCASSGTIYNEQFFGPGTRLTVL.

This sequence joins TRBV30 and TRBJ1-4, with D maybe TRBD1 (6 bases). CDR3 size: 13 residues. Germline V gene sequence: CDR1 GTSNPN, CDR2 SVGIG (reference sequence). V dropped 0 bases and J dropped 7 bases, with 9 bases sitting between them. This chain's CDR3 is CAWSVQGGEKLFF. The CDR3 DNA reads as TGTGCCTGGAGTGTACAGGGAGGTGAAAAACTGTTTTTT.

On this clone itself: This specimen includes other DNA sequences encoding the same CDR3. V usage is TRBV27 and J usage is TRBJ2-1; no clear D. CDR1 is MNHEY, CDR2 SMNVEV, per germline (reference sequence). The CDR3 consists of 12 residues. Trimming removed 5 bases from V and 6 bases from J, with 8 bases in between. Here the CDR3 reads CASSHPGNEQFF. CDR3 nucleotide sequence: TGTGCCAGCAGTCACCCTGGCAATGAGCAGTTCTTC.

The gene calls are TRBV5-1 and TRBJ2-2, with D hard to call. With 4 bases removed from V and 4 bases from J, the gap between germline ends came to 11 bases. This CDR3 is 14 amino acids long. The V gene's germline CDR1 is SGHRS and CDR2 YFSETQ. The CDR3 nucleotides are TGCGCCAGCAGCCTACTTTTCGGCACCGGGGAGCTGTTTTTT. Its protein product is CASSLLFGTGELFF.

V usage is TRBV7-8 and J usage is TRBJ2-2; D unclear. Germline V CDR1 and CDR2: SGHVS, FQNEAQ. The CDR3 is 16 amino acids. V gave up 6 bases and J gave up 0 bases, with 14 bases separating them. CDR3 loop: CASSPHGPANTGELFF. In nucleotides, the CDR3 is TGTGCCAGCAGTCCTCACGGGCCGGCGAACACCGGGGAGCTGTTTTTT.

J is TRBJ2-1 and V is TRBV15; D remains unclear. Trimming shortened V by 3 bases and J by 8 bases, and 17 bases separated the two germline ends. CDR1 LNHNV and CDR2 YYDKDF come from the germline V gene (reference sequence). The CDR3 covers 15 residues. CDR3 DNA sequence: TGTGCCACCAGCAGCCCACAGCAGGCTCGCCATGAGCAGTTCTTC. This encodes CATSSPQQARHEQFF. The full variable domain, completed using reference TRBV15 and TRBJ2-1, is DAMVIQNPRYQVTQFGKPVTLSCSQTLNHNVMYWYQQKSSQAPKLLFHYYDKDFNNEADTPDNFQSRRPNTSFCFLDIRSPGLGDTAMYLCATSSPQQARHEQFFGPGTRLTVL.

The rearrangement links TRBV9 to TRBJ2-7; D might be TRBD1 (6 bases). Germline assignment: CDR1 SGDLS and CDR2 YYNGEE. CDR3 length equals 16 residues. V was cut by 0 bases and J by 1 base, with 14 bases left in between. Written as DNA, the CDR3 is TGTGCCAGCAGCGTAGGACCCGGGACACGATCCTACGAGCAGTACTTC. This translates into CASSVGPGTRSYEQYF.

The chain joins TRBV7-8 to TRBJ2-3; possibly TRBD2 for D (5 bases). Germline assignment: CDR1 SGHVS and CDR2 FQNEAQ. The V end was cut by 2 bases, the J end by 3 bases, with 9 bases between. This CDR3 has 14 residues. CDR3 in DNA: TGTGCCAGCAGCTTATGGAGGAGGACAGATACGCAGTATTTT. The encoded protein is CASSLWRRTDTQYF.

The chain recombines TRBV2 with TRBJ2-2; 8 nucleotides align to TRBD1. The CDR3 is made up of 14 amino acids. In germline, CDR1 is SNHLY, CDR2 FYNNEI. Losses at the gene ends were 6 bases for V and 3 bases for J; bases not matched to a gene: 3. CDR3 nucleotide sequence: TGTGCCAGCAGAGGGACAGGCTACACCGGGGAGCTGTTTTTT. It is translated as CASRGTGYTGELFF.

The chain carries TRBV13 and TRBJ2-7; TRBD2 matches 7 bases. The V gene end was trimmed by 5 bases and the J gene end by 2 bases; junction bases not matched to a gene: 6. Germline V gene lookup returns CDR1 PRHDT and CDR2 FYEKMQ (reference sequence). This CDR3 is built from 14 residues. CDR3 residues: CASSNRDYPYEQYF. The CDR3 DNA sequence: TGTGCCAGCAGCAACCGGGACTATCCCTACGAGCAGTACTTC.

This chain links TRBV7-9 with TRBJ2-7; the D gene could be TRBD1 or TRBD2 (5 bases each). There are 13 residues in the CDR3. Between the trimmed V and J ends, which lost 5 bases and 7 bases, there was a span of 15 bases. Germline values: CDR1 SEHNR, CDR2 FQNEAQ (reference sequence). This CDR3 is CASSPGQKDEQYF. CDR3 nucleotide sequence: TGTGCCAGCAGCCCGGGGCAAAAAGATGAGCAGTACTTC.

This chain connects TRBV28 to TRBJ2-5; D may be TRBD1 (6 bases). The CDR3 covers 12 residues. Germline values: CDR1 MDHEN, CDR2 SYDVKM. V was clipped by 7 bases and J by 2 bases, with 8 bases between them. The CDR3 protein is CASTGEQETQYF. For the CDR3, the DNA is TGTGCCAGCACAGGGGAACAAGAGACCCAGTACTTC.

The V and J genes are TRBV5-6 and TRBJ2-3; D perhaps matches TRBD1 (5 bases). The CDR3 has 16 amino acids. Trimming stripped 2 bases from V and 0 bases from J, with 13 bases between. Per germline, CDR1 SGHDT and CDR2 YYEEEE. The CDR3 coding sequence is TGTGCCAGCAGCTTACAGGCTCCTCATAGCACAGATACGCAGTATTTT. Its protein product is CASSLQAPHSTDTQYF.

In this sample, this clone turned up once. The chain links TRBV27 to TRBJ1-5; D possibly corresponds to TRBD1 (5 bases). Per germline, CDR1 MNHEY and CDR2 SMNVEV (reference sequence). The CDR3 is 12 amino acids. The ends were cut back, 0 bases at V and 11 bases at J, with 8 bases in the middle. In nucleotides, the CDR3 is TGTGCCAGCAGTTTATCTGGGGGTGCCCAGCATTTT. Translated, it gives CASSLSGGAQHF.

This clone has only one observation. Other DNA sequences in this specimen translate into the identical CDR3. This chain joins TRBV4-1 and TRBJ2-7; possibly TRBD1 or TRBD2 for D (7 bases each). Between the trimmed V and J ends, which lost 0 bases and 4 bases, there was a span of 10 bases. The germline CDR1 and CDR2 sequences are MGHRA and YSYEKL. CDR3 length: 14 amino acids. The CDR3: CASSQDRGGYEQYF. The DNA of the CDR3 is TGCGCCAGCAGCCAAGACAGGGGGGGGTACGAGCAGTACTTC.

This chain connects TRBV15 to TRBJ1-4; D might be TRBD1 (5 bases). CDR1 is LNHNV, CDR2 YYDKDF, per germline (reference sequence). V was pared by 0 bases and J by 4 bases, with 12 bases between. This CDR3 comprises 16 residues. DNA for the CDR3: TGTGCCACCAGCAGAGAAGGCAACAGGTTTAATGAAAAACTGTTTTTT. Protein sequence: CATSREGNRFNEKLFF.

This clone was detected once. CDR3 loop: CASSRAGGPSNEQYF. The CDR3 DNA is TGTGCCAGCAGTCGAGCGGGAGGGCCATCAAACGAGCAGTACTTC. The rearrangement links TRBV6-5 to TRBJ2-7; 10 bases are shared with TRBD2. V shed 5 bases and J 5 bases; nucleotides not matched to a gene: 9. CDR1 MNHEY and CDR2 SVGAGI come from the germline V gene. CDR3 length: 15 residues.

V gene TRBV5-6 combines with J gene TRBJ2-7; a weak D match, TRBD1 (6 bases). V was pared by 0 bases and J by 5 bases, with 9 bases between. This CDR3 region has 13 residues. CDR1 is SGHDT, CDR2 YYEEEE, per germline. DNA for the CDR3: TGTGCCAGCAGCTTGGGGCAGGGGAACGAGCAGTACTTC. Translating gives CASSLGQGNEQYF.

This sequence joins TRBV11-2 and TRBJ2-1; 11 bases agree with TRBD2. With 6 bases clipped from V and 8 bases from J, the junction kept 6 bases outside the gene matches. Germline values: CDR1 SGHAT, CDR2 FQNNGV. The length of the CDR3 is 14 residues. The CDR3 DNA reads TGTGCCAGCAGGGAACTAGCGGGAGTCTATGAGCAGTTCTTC. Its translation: CASRELAGVYEQFF.

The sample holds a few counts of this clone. CDR3 protein: CASSPPGQGLTEAFF. CDR3 in DNA: TGTGCCAGCAGCCCACCGGGACAGGGGCTCACTGAAGCTTTCTTT. The chain carries TRBV7-9 and TRBJ1-1, with 10 bases that match TRBD1. Germline CDR1 is SEHNR and CDR2 is FQNEAQ (reference sequence). There are 15 residues in the CDR3. V lost 5 bases to trimming and J lost 4 bases; unmatched junction nucleotides: 7. The complete variable domain, with remaining parts taken from reference TRBV7-9 and TRBJ1-1, reads DTGVSQNPRHKITKRGQNVTFRCDPISEHNRLYWYRQTLGQGPEFLTYFQNEAQLEKSRLLSDRFSAERPKGSFSTLEIQRTEQGDSAMYLCASSPPGQGLTEAFFGQGTRLTVV.

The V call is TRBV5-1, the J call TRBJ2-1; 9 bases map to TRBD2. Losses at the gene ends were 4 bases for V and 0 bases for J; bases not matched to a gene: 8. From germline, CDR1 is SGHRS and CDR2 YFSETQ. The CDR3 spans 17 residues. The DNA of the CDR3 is TGCGCCAGCAGCCCGGAATATAGCGGGAGCTCCTACAATGAGCAGTTCTTC. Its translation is CASSPEYSGSSYNEQFF. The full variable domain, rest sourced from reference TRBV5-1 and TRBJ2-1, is KAGVTQTPRYLIKTRGQQVTLSCSPISGHRSVSWYQQTPGQGLQFLFEYFSETQRNKGNFPGRFSGRQFSNSRSEMNVSTLELGDSALYLCASSPEYSGSSYNEQFFGPGTRLTVL.

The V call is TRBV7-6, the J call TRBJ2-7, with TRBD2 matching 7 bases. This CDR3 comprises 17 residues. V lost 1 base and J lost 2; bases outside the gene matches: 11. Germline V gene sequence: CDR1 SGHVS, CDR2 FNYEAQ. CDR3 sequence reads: CASSLEGYGGTTYEQYF. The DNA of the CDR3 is TGTGCCAGCAGCTTAGAAGGTTATGGCGGGACTACCTACGAGCAGTACTTC.

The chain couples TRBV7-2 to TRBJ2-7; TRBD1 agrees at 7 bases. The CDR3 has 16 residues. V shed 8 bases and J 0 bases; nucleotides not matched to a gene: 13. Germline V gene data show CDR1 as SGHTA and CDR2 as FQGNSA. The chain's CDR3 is CASRPQGETNSYEQYF. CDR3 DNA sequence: TGTGCCAGCCGACCCCAGGGGGAGACTAACTCCTACGAGCAGTACTTC.

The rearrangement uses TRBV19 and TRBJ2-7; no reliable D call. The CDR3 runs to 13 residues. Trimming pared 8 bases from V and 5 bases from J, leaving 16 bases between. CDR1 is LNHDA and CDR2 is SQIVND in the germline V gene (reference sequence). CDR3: CASSLGNVNEQYF. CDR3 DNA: TGTGCCAGTTCTTTGGGAAACGTGAACGAGCAGTACTTC.

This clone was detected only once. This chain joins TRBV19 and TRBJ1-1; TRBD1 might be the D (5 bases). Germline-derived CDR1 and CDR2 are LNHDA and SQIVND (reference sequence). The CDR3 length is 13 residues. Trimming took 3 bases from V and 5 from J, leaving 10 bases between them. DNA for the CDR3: TGTGCCAGTAGTATCTCAGGGTTGACTGAAGCTTTCTTT. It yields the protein CASSISGLTEAFF.

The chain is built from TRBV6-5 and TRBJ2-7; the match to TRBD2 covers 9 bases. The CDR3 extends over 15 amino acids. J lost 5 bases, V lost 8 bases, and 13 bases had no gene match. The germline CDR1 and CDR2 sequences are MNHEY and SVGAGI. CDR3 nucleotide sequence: TGTGCCAGCGGCGGGGGGGGCTTGGCCCTCCACGAGCAGTACTTC. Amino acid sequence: CASGGGGLALHEQYF.

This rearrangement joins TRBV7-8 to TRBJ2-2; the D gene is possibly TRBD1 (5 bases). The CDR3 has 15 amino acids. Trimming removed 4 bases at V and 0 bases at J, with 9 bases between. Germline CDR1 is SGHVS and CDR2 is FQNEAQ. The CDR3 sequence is CASSSPGSNTGELFF. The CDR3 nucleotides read TGTGCCAGCAGCTCACCAGGGTCGAACACCGGGGAGCTGTTTTTT.

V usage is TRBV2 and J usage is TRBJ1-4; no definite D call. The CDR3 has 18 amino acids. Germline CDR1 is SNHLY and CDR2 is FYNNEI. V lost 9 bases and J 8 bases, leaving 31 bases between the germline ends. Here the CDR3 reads CASNVNREMRNLGEKLFF. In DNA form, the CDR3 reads TGTGCCAGTAACGTCAACCGGGAAATGCGAAACCTCGGGGAAAAACTGTTTTTT. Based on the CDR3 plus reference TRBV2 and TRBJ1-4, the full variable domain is EPEVTQTPSHQVTQMGQEVILRCVPISNHLYFYWYRQILGQKVEFLVSFYNNEISEKSEIFDDQFSVERPDGSNFTLKIRSTKLEDSAMYFCASNVNREMRNLGEKLFFGSGTQLSVL.

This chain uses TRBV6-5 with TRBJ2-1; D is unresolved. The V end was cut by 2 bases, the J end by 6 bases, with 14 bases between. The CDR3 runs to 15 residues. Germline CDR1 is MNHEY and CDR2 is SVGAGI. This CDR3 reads CASSYLISAPNEQFF. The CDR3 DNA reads TGTGCCAGCAGTTACCTTATTAGTGCGCCCAATGAGCAGTTCTTC.

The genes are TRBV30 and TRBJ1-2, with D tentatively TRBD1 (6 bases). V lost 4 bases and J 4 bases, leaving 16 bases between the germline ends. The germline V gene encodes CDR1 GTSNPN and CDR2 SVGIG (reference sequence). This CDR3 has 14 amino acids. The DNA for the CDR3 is TGTGCCTGGACCGAGGGGGGGTTTACCTATGGCTACACCTTC. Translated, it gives CAWTEGGFTYGYTF.

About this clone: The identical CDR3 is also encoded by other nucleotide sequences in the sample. This CDR3 is CASSLGRNTEAFF. The CDR3 DNA follows: TGTGCCAGCAGTTTGGGGAGGAACACTGAAGCTTTCTTT. This rearrangement joins TRBV27 to TRBJ1-1; no definite D call. Between the trimmed V and J ends, which lost 3 bases and 1 base, there was a span of 6 bases. Germline assignment: CDR1 MNHEY and CDR2 SMNVEV (reference sequence). The CDR3 length is 13 residues.

The CDR3 region is CASSRGLAGDTGELFF. Written as DNA, the CDR3 is TGTGCCAGTAGTAGGGGGCTAGCGGGAGACACCGGGGAGCTGTTTTTT. This chain joins TRBV19 and TRBJ2-2; the match to TRBD2 covers 10 bases. Trimming took 4 bases from V and 3 from J; bases not matched to a gene: 5. Germline CDR1 reads LNHDA; CDR2 reads SQIVND (reference sequence). There are 16 residues in the CDR3.